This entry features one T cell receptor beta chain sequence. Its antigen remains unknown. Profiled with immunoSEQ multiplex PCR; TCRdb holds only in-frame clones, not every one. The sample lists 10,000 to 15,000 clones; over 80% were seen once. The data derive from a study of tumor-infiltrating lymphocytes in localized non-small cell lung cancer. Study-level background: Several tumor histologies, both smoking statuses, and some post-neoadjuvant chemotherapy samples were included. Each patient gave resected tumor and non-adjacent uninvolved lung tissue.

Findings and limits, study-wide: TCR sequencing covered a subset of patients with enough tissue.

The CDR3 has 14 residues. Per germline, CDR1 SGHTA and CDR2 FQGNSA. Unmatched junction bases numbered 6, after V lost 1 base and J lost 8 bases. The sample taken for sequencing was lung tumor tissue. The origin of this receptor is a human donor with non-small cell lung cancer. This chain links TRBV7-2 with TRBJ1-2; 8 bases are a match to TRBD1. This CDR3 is CASSLDGTGRGYTF. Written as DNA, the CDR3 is TGTGCCAGCAGCTTAGATGGGACAGGCCGGGGCTACACCTTC. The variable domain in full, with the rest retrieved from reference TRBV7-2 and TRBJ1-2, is GAGVSQSPSNKVTEKGKDVELRCDPISGHTALYWYRQSLGQGLEFLIYFQGNSAPDKSGLPSDRFSAERTGGSVSTLTIQRTQQEDSAVYLCASSLDGTGRGYTFGSGTRLTVV.